This passage covers 24 T cell receptor beta chains from one sample sequenced in a study of control samples from healthy donors and cancer patients. The method was immunoSEQ multiplex PCR; TCRdb's version includes in-frame clones alone and lacks a portion of them. The table has fewer than 120,000 clones, 88% seen once; the top ten hold roughly 3.7%. Specimen: PBMCs. The receptors originated from a woman aged 60 to 75 with lung cancer.

Here the CDR3 DNA reads TGTGCCAGCAGTGAACCGCTTAGCGGGAGCGGAGATACGCAGTATTTT. Protein sequence: CASSEPLSGSGDTQYF. The chain is built from TRBV25-1 and TRBJ2-3; TRBD2 matches 9 bases. Trimming removed 2 bases from V and 5 bases from J; junction bases left unmatched: 8. The CDR3 is 16 amino acids. Looked up from germline, CDR1 is MGHDK and CDR2 is SYGVNS.

CDR3 bases: TGCGCCAGCAGCCAAGACGACAGGGGCCCCTATGGCTACACCTTC. Its protein product is CASSQDDRGPYGYTF. This chain uses TRBV4-3 with TRBJ1-2; 8 bases are shared with TRBD1. This CDR3 has 15 residues. Unmatched junction bases numbered 4, after V lost 0 bases and J lost 4 bases. Germline CDR1 LGHNA, CDR2 YSLEER.

The chain combines TRBV19 with TRBJ1-1; 8 bases match TRBD1. The CDR3 loop spans 13 amino acids. Germline trimming cut 6 bases from V and 3 bases from J; bases unmatched to any gene: 3. Germline V lookup: CDR1 LNHDA, CDR2 SQIVND (reference sequence). In DNA, the CDR3 is TGTGCCAGTAGAGGACAGGGCGACACTGAAGCTTTCTTT. Its protein product is CASRGQGDTEAFF. Full variable domain (rest looked up from reference TRBV19 and TRBJ1-1): DGGITQSPKYLFRKEGQNVTLSCEQNLNHDAMYWYRQDPGQGLRLIYYSQIVNDFQKGDIAEGYSVSREKKESFPLTVTSAQKNPTAFYLCASRGQGDTEAFFGQGTRLTVV.

The chain combines TRBV7-2 with TRBJ2-1; 9 nucleotides align to TRBD2. Looked up from germline, CDR1 is SGHTA and CDR2 is FQGNSA. The CDR3 contains 17 residues. Trimming cost V 0 bases and J 2 bases; bases outside gene matches: 5. CDR3 sequence (DNA): TGTGCCAGCAGCTTAGCAGCGGGGGGTACTACCTACAATGAGCAGTTCTTC. Its translation: CASSLAAGGTTYNEQFF.

V and J are TRBV7-9 and TRBJ2-3; a weak D match, TRBD2 (5 bases). The CDR3 is 14 residues long. V was cut by 1 base and J by 2 bases, with 7 bases left in between. Looked up from germline, CDR1 is SEHNR and CDR2 is FQNEAQ (reference sequence). Here the CDR3 DNA reads TGTGCCAGCAGCTTAGACGGGGACACAGATACGCAGTATTTT. This translates into CASSLDGDTDTQYF.

The gene calls are TRBV6-5 and TRBJ2-7; D might be TRBD1 (6 bases). CDR1 MNHEY and CDR2 SVGAGI come from the germline V gene. V was pared by 2 bases and J by 5 bases, with 19 bases between. The CDR3 covers 16 residues. CDR3 loop: CASSYDGTRMFDEQYF. The CDR3 nucleotides are TGTGCCAGCAGTTACGACGGGACACGGATGTTCGACGAGCAGTACTTC.

This chain connects TRBV2 to TRBJ2-1; 13 positions match TRBD2. Trimming took 3 bases from V and 7 from J; bases not matched to a gene: 9. This CDR3 contains 17 residues. The V gene's germline CDR1 is SNHLY and CDR2 FYNNEI. The CDR3 nucleotides are TGTGCCAGCAGTGACCCCTCGGGGACTAGCGGGACAAATGAGCAGTTCTTC. Protein sequence: CASSDPSGTSGTNEQFF. Supplemented by reference TRBV2 and TRBJ2-1, the full variable domain reads EPEVTQTPSHQVTQMGQEVILRCVPISNHLYFYWYRQILGQKVEFLVSFYNNEISEKSEIFDDQFSVERPDGSNFTLKIRSTKLEDSAMYFCASSDPSGTSGTNEQFFGPGTRLTVL.

This chain connects TRBV9 to TRBJ2-1; 9 positions match TRBD2. CDR3 size: 15 residues. Germline V lookup: CDR1 SGDLS, CDR2 YYNGEE. The junction had 7 bases not matched to a gene; V was cut back by 2 bases and J by 7 bases. The chain's CDR3 is CASSVESSGSNEQFF. The CDR3 DNA sequence: TGTGCCAGCAGCGTCGAGAGTAGCGGGAGTAATGAGCAGTTCTTC.

The V gene is TRBV7-2, the J gene TRBJ2-3, with TRBD2 matching over 7 bases. The CDR3 spans 16 residues. With 8 bases clipped from V and 3 bases from J, the junction kept 14 bases outside the gene matches. Germline CDR1 and CDR2: SGHTA and FQGNSA. The CDR3 loop is CASSPLGGGLTDTQYF. The CDR3 nucleotides are TGTGCCAGCTCCCCCTTGGGCGGGGGACTAACAGATACGCAGTATTTT.

This sequence joins TRBV7-9 and TRBJ1-1; no clear D gene. The CDR3 contains 14 residues. V gave up 0 bases and J gave up 5 bases, with 10 bases separating them. Germline loops: CDR1 SEHNR, CDR2 FQNEAQ (reference sequence). The CDR3 region is CASSLASGRTEAFF. CDR3 sequence (DNA): TGTGCCAGCAGCTTAGCATCTGGGAGGACTGAAGCTTTCTTT.

The genes are TRBV5-1 and TRBJ2-4, with 9 bases lining up with TRBD2. V dropped 0 bases and J dropped 6; count of bases not matched to a gene: 10. This CDR3 has 17 amino acids. Germline V lookup: CDR1 SGHRS, CDR2 YFSETQ. The CDR3 protein is CASSLVVAGEGANIQYF. CDR3 DNA sequence: TGCGCCAGCAGCTTGGTGGTAGCGGGAGAGGGGGCAAACATTCAGTACTTC. Variable domain in full (rest from reference TRBV5-1 and TRBJ2-4): KAGVTQTPRYLIKTRGQQVTLSCSPISGHRSVSWYQQTPGQGLQFLFEYFSETQRNKGNFPGRFSGRQFSNSRSEMNVSTLELGDSALYLCASSLVVAGEGANIQYFGAGTRLSVL.

The V call is TRBV29-1, the J call TRBJ1-1; D unresolved. V lost 6 bases and J lost 3, with 11 bases in between. Germline V gene data show CDR1 as SQVTM and CDR2 as ANQGSEA. CDR3 length: 12 amino acids. Here the CDR3 reads CSVLERYTEAFF. The DNA for the CDR3 is TGCAGCGTATTAGAGAGGTACACTGAAGCTTTCTTT.

V and J are TRBV6-4 and TRBJ2-1; tentatively, D is TRBD2 (6 bases). This CDR3 has 15 residues. CDR1 is MRHNA and CDR2 is SNTAGT in the germline V gene. V lost 2 bases and J 0 bases, leaving 8 bases between the germline ends. The CDR3 DNA reads TGTGCCAGCAGTGACGCGGGGACCTCCTACAATGAGCAGTTCTTC. Protein: CASSDAGTSYNEQFF.

This chain uses TRBV18 with TRBJ2-1; no definite D call. The CDR3 is 15 amino acids. Germline values: CDR1 KGHSH, CDR2 LQKENI. Trimming left V 3 bases short and J 3 bases short, with 12 bases between. CDR3 region: CASSPANNFYNEQFF. For the CDR3, the DNA is TGTGCCAGCTCACCCGCGAACAATTTCTACAATGAGCAGTTCTTC.

This rearrangement joins TRBV5-1 to TRBJ2-3; TRBD2 agrees at 11 bases. J lost 2 bases, V lost 4 bases, and 3 bases had no gene match. The V gene's germline CDR1 is SGHRS and CDR2 YFSETQ. The CDR3 spans 15 residues. The CDR3 DNA sequence: TGCGCCAGCAGCGTGACTAGCGGGGCCACAGATACGCAGTATTTT. As protein: CASSVTSGATDTQYF.

V is TRBV7-6 and J is TRBJ1-4; 7 nucleotides line up with TRBD1. After removal of 5 bases from V and 4 bases from J, the junction contained 7 bases not matched to a gene. The CDR3 consists of 15 residues. Germline values: CDR1 SGHVS, CDR2 FNYEAQ. The CDR3 loop is CASSPGQVNNEKLFF. The CDR3 region has the DNA TGTGCCAGCAGCCCCGGACAGGTGAATAATGAAAAACTGTTTTTT. The variable domain in full, with the rest retrieved from reference TRBV7-6 and TRBJ1-4, is GAGVSQSPRYKVTKRGQDVALRCDPISGHVSLYWYRQALGQGPEFLTYFNYEAQQDKSGLPNDRFSAERPEGSISTLTIQRTEQRDSAMYRCASSPGQVNNEKLFFGSGTQLSVL.

The genes are TRBV10-3 and TRBJ1-5, with D possibly being TRBD1 (5 bases). Trimming took 8 bases from V and 5 from J, leaving 16 bases between them. Germline V gene data show CDR1 as ENHRY and CDR2 as SYGVKD. The CDR3 has 14 amino acids. DNA of the CDR3: TGTGCCATCGGCCCCTCAGGGTCAGATCAGCCCCAGCATTTT. Translation gives CAIGPSGSDQPQHF.

The chain links TRBV5-1 to TRBJ2-7; D is possibly TRBD1 (5 bases). The CDR3 has 14 amino acids. Deletions cut 2 bases from V and 5 bases from J, with 14 bases between. Germline assignment: CDR1 SGHRS and CDR2 YFSETQ. As DNA, the CDR3 is TGCGCCAGCAGCTTAGATCAGGGTCGGAACGAGCAGTACTTC. Protein product: CASSLDQGRNEQYF.

The chain couples TRBV29-1 to TRBJ1-2; 10 bases fit TRBD1. V lost 5 bases to trimming and J lost 7 bases; unmatched junction nucleotides: 4. This CDR3 comprises 12 residues. In germline, CDR1 is SQVTM, CDR2 ANQGSEA. CDR3: CSVKTGGSGYTF. The CDR3 nucleotides are TGCAGCGTTAAGACAGGGGGCTCTGGCTACACCTTC.

This chain connects TRBV27 to TRBJ1-3, with D tentatively TRBD1 (6 bases). CDR1 and CDR2 from the germline V gene are MNHEY and SMNVEV (reference sequence). V lost 5 bases to trimming and J lost 0 bases, with 14 bases between them. The CDR3 has 16 amino acids. The CDR3 loop reads CASSRGPTSSGNTIYF. In nucleotides, the CDR3 is TGTGCCAGCAGTCGGGGGCCTACAAGCTCTGGAAACACCATATATTTT.

The CDR3 DNA follows: TGTGCCAGCAGCGTAGTGGCAGGGGGCGCTGGAAACACCATATATTTT. Amino acid sequence: CASSVVAGGAGNTIYF. J is TRBJ1-3 and V is TRBV9, with 8 bases fitting TRBD1. This CDR3 has 16 amino acids. V shed 0 bases, J shed 2 bases, and the junction held 4 bases outside the gene matches. Germline CDR1 and CDR2: SGDLS and YYNGEE.

In its sample, this clone was seen once. The rearrangement links TRBV6-5 to TRBJ1-1; D may be TRBD1 (5 bases). From germline, CDR1 is MNHEY and CDR2 SVGAGI. This CDR3 has 14 residues. V was pared by 0 bases and J by 4 bases, with 9 bases between. The CDR3 DNA reads TGTGCCAGCAGTTACTCGCAGGGTGGCACTGAAGCTTTCTTT. As protein: CASSYSQGGTEAFF.

This clone was observed a handful of times. The chain uses TRBV7-9 and TRBJ2-7; D ambiguous. The CDR3 runs 15 residues. V gave up 5 bases and J gave up 7 bases, with 21 bases separating them. Per the germline V gene, CDR1 is SEHNR and CDR2 is FQNEAQ (reference sequence). CDR3 nucleotide sequence: TGTGCCAGCAGCCGCGTCAGGCCTACTGGGGAAGAGCAGTACTTC. Translating gives CASSRVRPTGEEQYF.

This rearrangement joins TRBV19 to TRBJ1-6; D might be TRBD1 (6 bases). CDR3 length: 14 residues. Per germline, CDR1 LNHDA and CDR2 SQIVND (reference sequence). The ends were cut back, 8 bases at V and 8 bases at J, with 16 bases in the middle. CDR3: CASSPNRDHSPLHF. For the CDR3, the DNA is TGTGCCAGTTCCCCCAACAGGGATCATTCACCCCTCCACTTT.